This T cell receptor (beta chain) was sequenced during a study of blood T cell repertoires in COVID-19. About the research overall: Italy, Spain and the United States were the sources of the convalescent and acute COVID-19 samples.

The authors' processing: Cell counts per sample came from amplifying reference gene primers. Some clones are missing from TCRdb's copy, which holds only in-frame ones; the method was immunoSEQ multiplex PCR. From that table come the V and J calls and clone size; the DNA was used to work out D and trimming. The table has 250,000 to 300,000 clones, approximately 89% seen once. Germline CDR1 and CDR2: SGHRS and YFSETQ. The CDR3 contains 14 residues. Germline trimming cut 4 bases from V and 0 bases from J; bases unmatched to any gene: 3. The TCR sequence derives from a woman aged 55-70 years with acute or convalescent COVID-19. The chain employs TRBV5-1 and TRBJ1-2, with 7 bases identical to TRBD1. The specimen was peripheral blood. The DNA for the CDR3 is TGCGCCAGCAGCCCGGGACAGACTAACTATGGCTACACCTTC. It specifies CASSPGQTNYGYTF.